Listed here is a single T cell receptor beta chain. Only a few counts were recorded for this clone. Which antigen it targets is not known. No per-base quality is available; no much larger clone lies one base away. This entry comes from a study of radiotherapy plus CTLA-4 blockade in lung cancer (dated by TCRdb to 2016 to 2019). Regarding the study in general: Among enrolled patients, 15% to 20% had an objective response and roughly 30% reached disease control.

Deletion took 7 bases off V and 3 bases off J, with a span of 9 bases between the germline ends. Taken from the germline V gene, the CDR1 and CDR2 loops are MDHEN and SYDVKM. Measured from the cysteine to the phenylalanine, the CDR3 is 12 residues long. The entry retains the CDR3 DNA only, 36 bases that are in frame from base 1. The study tested focal radiation therapy combined with CTLA-4 blockade (ipilimumab) in patients with chemo-refractory metastatic non-small-cell lung cancer. Broad study findings and their caveats: Early dynamic changes in blood T cell clones, together with increased serum interferon-beta after radiation, were reported as the strongest predictors of response. TCR clones derived from tumors expanded in peripheral blood after treatment with radiotherapy and ipilimumab.

Library method: the immunoSEQ multiplex PCR assay. TCRdb provides this immuneACCESS table in a form limited to in-frame rearrangements. Some clones are lacking; in checked studies, under half of them reflect an unresolved V gene, and why the rest are absent is not known. Here the sample has about 62,000 clones; around 76% occur a single time. About 3.1% of the sample comes from the top ten. The sequence derives from a human donor with non-small cell lung cancer who had a complete response to radiotherapy plus ipilimumab. Sequences were derived from peripheral blood, sampled from a patient treated with radiotherapy plus ipilimumab. The chain is encoded by TRBV28 joined to TRBJ1-1, with no confident D gene call. The sequence in DNA is TGTGCCAGCAAATGGCGGGACACTGAAGCTTTCTTT. This sequence encodes CASKWRDTEAFF.